The text below deals with one T cell receptor beta chain. The target antigen is unknown. Germline CDR1 is MNHNY and CDR2 is SVGAGI (reference sequence). V was shortened by 10 bases and J by 4 bases, with 19 bases between the two germline ends. This CDR3 has 14 amino acids. The PCR ran on 60 Vbeta and 13 Jbeta primers. Assay: immunoSEQ multiplex PCR; the TCRdb copy retains only in-frame clones and omits some. The repertoire holds approximately 150,000 clones, with about 60% as singletons. This sample was taken from a study of cytomegalovirus exposure and HLA in healthy donors. Study outcomes and limitations: Productive status was seen about 90% or about 30% of the time for most TCR beta V segments in an earlier analysis.

The V call is TRBV6-6, the J call TRBJ1-2, with D perhaps matching TRBD1 (5 bases). The sequenced sample was PBMCs. This sequence originates from a woman aged 60-75 years in good health and CMV-seropositive. Here the CDR3 reads CATKPSVTGYGYTF. In nucleotides, the CDR3 is TGTGCCACCAAACCGAGTGTCACAGGCTATGGCTACACCTTC.